This T cell receptor (beta chain) originates from a study of cytomegalovirus exposure and HLA in healthy donors. General observations from the study: Later analysis identified a missense DCLRE1C variant that was linked to TCR beta V- and J-gene trimming.

Deletions cut 6 bases from V and 1 base from J, with 13 bases between. Germline loops: CDR1 SQVTM, CDR2 ANQGSEA. The CDR3 consists of 14 residues. PCR used 60 Vbeta primers and 13 Jbeta primers. In the original processing: The count from a later analysis was some 80 million unique TCR beta chains, about 9.9 million of them shared. Sequenced by immunoSEQ multiplex PCR; TCRdb stores in-frame clones only, minus some. From that table come the V and J calls and clone size; the DNA was used to work out D and trimming. Of over 90,000 clones in the sample, 75% to 80% were seen once. As to this clone: Its specificity is unknown.

Material: PBMCs. This sequence was found in a male donor in good health and CMV-seropositive. This chain joins TRBV29-1 and TRBJ2-1; maybe TRBD2 (6 bases). This chain's CDR3 is CSVTSTLSYNEQFF. The CDR3 nucleotides read TGCAGCGTCACTAGCACTTTATCCTACAATGAGCAGTTCTTC.